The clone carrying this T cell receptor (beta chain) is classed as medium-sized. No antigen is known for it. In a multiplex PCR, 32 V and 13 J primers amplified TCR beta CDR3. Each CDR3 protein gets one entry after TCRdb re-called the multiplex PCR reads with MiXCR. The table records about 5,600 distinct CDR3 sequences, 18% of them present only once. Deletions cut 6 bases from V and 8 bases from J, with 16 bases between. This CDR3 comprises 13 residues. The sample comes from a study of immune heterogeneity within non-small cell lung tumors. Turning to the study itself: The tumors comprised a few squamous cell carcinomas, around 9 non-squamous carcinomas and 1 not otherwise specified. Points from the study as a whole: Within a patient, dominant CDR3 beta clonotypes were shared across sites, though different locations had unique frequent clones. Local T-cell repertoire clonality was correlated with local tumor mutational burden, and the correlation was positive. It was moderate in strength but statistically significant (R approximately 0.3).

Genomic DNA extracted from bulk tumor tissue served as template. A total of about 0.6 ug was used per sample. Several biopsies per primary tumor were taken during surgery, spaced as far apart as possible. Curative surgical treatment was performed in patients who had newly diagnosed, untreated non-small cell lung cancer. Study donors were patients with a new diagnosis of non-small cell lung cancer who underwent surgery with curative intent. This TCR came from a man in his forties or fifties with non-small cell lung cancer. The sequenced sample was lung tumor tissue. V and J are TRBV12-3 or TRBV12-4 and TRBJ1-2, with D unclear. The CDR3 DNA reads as TGTGCCAGCAGCCCCGACCTGTCCTGGGGCTACACCTTC. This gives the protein CASSPDLSWGYTF.